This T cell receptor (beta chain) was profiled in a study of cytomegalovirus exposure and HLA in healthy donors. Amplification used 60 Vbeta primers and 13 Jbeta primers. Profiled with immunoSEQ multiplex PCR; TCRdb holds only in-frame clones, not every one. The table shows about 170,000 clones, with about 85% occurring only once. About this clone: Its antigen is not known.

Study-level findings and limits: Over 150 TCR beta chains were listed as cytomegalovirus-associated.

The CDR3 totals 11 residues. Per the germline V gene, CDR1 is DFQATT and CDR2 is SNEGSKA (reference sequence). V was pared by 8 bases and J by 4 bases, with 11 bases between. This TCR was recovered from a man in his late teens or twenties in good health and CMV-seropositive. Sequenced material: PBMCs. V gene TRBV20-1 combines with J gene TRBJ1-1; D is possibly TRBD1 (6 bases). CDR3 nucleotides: TGCAGTTCAGTGGACAGCACTGAAGCTTTCTTT. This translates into CSSVDSTEAFF.